This T cell receptor (beta chain) appears in the sequencing data of a study of cytomegalovirus exposure and HLA in healthy donors. The study's findings and limits: Later genetic work tied a missense DCLRE1C variant to beta-chain V and J trimming. A few of the chains that were CMV-associated were confirmed in vitro to be specific for CMV antigens.

V was shortened by 4 bases and J by 0 bases, with 13 bases between the two germline ends. The CDR3 is 15 residues long. Germline lookup yields CDR1 SGHRS and CDR2 YFSETQ. As to this clone: Its antigen is not identified.

Primers for the PCR totalled 60 Vbeta and 13 Jbeta. The repertoire was sequenced with immunoSEQ multiplex PCR; TCRdb's copy has only in-frame clones and lacks some. In the table there are about 180,000 clones, approximately 80% of which are singletons. This receptor was taken from a boy aged 2 to 10 in good health and CMV-seronegative. This sequence joins TRBV5-1 and TRBJ1-1; the D gene is possibly TRBD1 (5 bases). Sequencing input: PBMCs. CDR3 sequence (DNA): TGCGCCAGCAGCGATCTCAGGGCAGTGAACACTGAAGCTTTCTTT. Translating gives CASSDLRAVNTEAFF.